This TCR beta chain was sequenced for a study of blood T cell repertoires in COVID-19. Study in general: Samples taken during acute and convalescent COVID-19 were collected in the United States, Italy and Spain. PBMCs, B-cell-depleted T cells, or T cells provided the cDNA or gDNA that made up the material.

J gave up 1 base and V 4 bases, and 9 bases lay outside the gene matches. This CDR3 contains 16 residues. Germline CDR1 and CDR2: SGDLS and YYNGEE. Authors' data handling: Amplification of reference gene primers provided the estimated nucleated cell counts. The data were produced by immunoSEQ multiplex PCR, yet TCRdb's version contains in-frame clones alone and is incomplete. The DNA was the basis for D and trimming; V, J and clone size are from that table. The sample includes about 200,000 clones, around 86% of them seen just once. J is TRBJ1-1 and V is TRBV9; 8 nucleotides line up with TRBD1. The specimen was peripheral blood. This TCR came from a woman aged 80 or over with COVID-19, enrolled during active disease. In DNA, the CDR3 is TGTGCCAGCAGCTTCTCAGGGGGCCTATGGAACACTGAAGCTTTCTTT. Its translation: CASSFSGGLWNTEAFF.